Listed below are T cell receptor beta chains from one sample, sequenced in a study of PD-1 blockade in classical Hodgkin lymphoma. Method: immunoSEQ multiplex PCR; TCRdb's copy keeps in-frame clones and lacks some. Of 90,000 to 130,000 clones in the sample, 80% to 90% were seen once. Sequenced here: peripheral blood mononuclear cells (PBMCs), sampled before the second cycle of nivolumab. The receptors derive from a human donor with classical Hodgkin lymphoma. Both conserved end residues are part of each CDR3. The order of the fields is D gene, V gene, CDR3 length, clone size, J gene, CDR3 protein, CDR3 DNA. A D gene is named only where the DNA matches it firmly. Part of the rows lack a size; the others show once, few, many or a class for expanded clones.

>.|TRBV7-9|15|.|TRBJ1-4
CASSYEGTTNEKLFF
TGTGCCAGCAGTTACGAGGGGACAACTAATGAAAAACTGTTTTTT
>TRBD2|TRBV5-4|19|once|TRBJ2-1
CASSLGRLSLAGLNNEQFF
TGTGCCAGCAGCTTGGGCAGGTTGAGTCTAGCGGGCCTGAACAATGAGCAGTTCTTC
>.|TRBV2|14|.|TRBJ2-7
CASSDPGSSYEQYF
TGTGCCAGCAGTGATCCTGGGAGCTCCTACGAGCAGTACTTC
>TRBD1|TRBV19|16|once|TRBJ2-5
CASSIEGTDPAETQYF
TGTGCCAGTAGTATAGAGGGGACAGATCCTGCGGAGACCCAGTACTTC
>.|TRBV19|16|.|TRBJ1-2
CASTRGSGMSGYGYTF
TGTGCCAGTACCCGGGGGTCAGGCATGAGTGGCTATGGCTACACCTTC
>TRBD1|TRBV11-2|15|.|TRBJ2-7
CASSPGQDSSYEQYF
TGTGCCAGCTCCCCCGGACAGGACTCCTCCTACGAGCAGTACTTC
>TRBD2|TRBV13|15|once|TRBJ2-3
CASSLSGYTTNTQYF
TGTGCCAGCAGCCTTAGCGGGTATACCACTAATACGCAGTATTTT
>.|TRBV6-5|13|.|TRBJ2-6
CASALSGANVLTF
TGTGCCAGCGCCCTCTCTGGGGCCAACGTCCTGACTTTC
>.|TRBV29-1|11|.|TRBJ2-1
CSVDRPNEQFF
TGCAGCGTCGACAGGCCCAATGAGCAGTTCTTC
>TRBD2|TRBV18|17|once|TRBJ2-5
CASSPGLAGVRRETQYF
TGTGCCAGCTCACCGGGACTAGCGGGAGTCAGGAGAGAGACCCAGTACTTC
>.|TRBV27|14|.|TRBJ2-7
CASSFEQGSYEQYF
TGTGCCAGCAGTTTTGAACAGGGTTCCTACGAGCAGTACTTC
>TRBD1|TRBV25-1|15|.|TRBJ1-1
CASSEWGQADTEAFF
TGTGCCAGCAGTGAATGGGGACAGGCAGACACTGAAGCTTTCTTT
>TRBD1|TRBV6-6|16|.|TRBJ2-2
CASSPRDRVRTGELFF
TGTGCCAGCAGTCCTCGGGACAGGGTGCGCACCGGGGAGCTGTTTTTT
>.|TRBV4-2|16|.|TRBJ2-3
CASSQVDGRGTDTQYF
TGTGCCAGCAGCCAAGTAGACGGGAGAGGTACAGATACGCAGTATTTT
>.|TRBV7-2|14|.|TRBJ2-2
CASLRERVTGELFF
TGTGCCAGCCTTCGGGAACGGGTCACCGGGGAGCTGTTTTTT
>.|TRBV5-6|15|.|TRBJ1-1
CASSLGATWDTEAFF
TGTGCCAGCAGCTTGGGGGCAACCTGGGACACTGAAGCTTTCTTT
>.|TRBV7-9|14|few|TRBJ1-5
CASSSAGGNQPQHF
TGTGCCAGCAGCTCCGCCGGGGGGAATCAGCCCCAGCATTTT
>.|TRBV6-5|14|.|TRBJ1-2
CASSYSSSDYGYTF
TGTGCCAGCAGTTACTCGAGTAGTGACTATGGCTACACCTTC
>TRBD1|TRBV9|17|.|TRBJ1-4
CASSAGQGQGSNEKLFF
TGTGCCAGCAGCGCCGGACAGGGGCAGGGTTCTAATGAAAAACTGTTTTTT